These T cell receptor beta chains were read from a single sample in a study of blood T cell repertoires in COVID-19. Profiling relied on immunoSEQ multiplex PCR, and the TCRdb table lists in-frame clones only, not all of them. The table lists about 190,000 clones, approximately 86% of them singletons. The sample was PBMCs or T cells enriched from blood (not recorded which). These receptor sequences come from a woman aged 40 to 50 in a cohort exposed to, infected with or recovered from COVID-19 (not recorded which). CDR3s include the opening cysteine and the closing phenylalanine or tryptophan. Fields, in order: clone size, D gene, J gene, V gene, CDR3 protein, CDR3 DNA. The D gene is left open where the match is weak. Where a row states a size, it is once, few, many or the class of an expanded clone; other rows omit it.

NA NA TRBJ1-2 TRBV5-5 CASSLPSGSPYGYTF TGTGCCAGCAGCCTTCCCTCGGGGAGTCCCTATGGCTACACCTTC
NA NA TRBJ2-7 TRBV6-5 CASRPWSSYEQYF TGTGCCAGCAGACCCTGGAGCTCCTACGAGCAGTACTTC
NA TRBD1 TRBJ2-7 TRBV3-1/TRBV3-2 CASSLQGAREQYF TGTGCCAGCAGCCTTCAGGGGGCCAGGGAGCAGTACTTC
NA NA TRBJ2-1 TRBV24-1 CATGRAYNEQFF TGTGCCACCGGTAGAGCCTACAATGAGCAGTTCTTC
NA TRBD2 TRBJ2-1 TRBV27 CASRSSGSFNEQFF TGTGCCAGCCGTTCTAGCGGGAGTTTCAATGAGCAGTTCTTC
NA NA TRBJ2-2 TRBV25-1 CASSEYGGYTGELFF TGTGCCAGCAGTGAATATGGAGGTTACACCGGGGAGCTGTTTTTT
NA TRBD2 TRBJ2-2 TRBV5-4 CASSLGGRAAATGELFF TGTGCCAGCAGCTTGGGTGGGAGGGCTGCAGCCACCGGGGAGCTGTTTTTT
NA NA TRBJ1-1 TRBV27 CASSFRPVTEFGNTEAFF TGTGCCAGCAGTTTCCGCCCTGTGACTGAATTTGGGAACACTGAAGCTTTCTTT
NA NA TRBJ1-2 TRBV6-4 CASSEAQDSGYGYTF TGTGCCAGCAGTGAGGCCCAGGATAGTGGCTATGGCTACACCTTC
NA TRBD1 TRBJ1-4 TRBV18 CASSHRTGTNEKLFF TGTGCCAGCTCACACAGGACAGGGACTAATGAAAAACTGTTTTTT
NA TRBD2 TRBJ2-1 TRBV5-1 CASSFALAGVTREQFF TGCGCCAGCAGCTTCGCTCTAGCGGGGGTAACAAGGGAGCAGTTCTTC
NA TRBD1 TRBJ1-2 TRBV3-1/TRBV3-2 CASSLQTGTNYGYTF TGTGCCAGCAGCCTCCAGACAGGGACCAACTATGGCTACACCTTC
NA NA TRBJ2-6 TRBV20-1 CSASKGTGANVLTF TGCAGTGCTAGTAAAGGGACAGGGGCCAACGTCCTGACTTTC
NA NA TRBJ2-7 TRBV11-2 CASSLPTYEQYF TGTGCCAGCAGCTTACCCACCTACGAGCAGTACTTC
NA NA TRBJ2-7 TRBV2 CASVRGAGSYEQYF TGTGCCAGCGTGCGGGGCGCCGGGTCCTACGAGCAGTACTTC
NA NA TRBJ2-5 TRBV27 CASRRKGVVQETQYF TGTGCCAGCAGACGTAAAGGGGTGGTCCAAGAGACCCAGTACTTC
few NA TRBJ2-1 TRBV2 CASSGLLADEQFF TGTGCCAGCAGTGGGCTACTAGCAGATGAGCAGTTCTTC
NA TRBD1 TRBJ2-7 TRBV27 CASSIVQGAREQYF TGTGCCAGCAGTATAGTGCAGGGGGCGAGGGAGCAGTACTTC
NA NA TRBJ2-2 TRBV12-3/TRBV12-4 CASSFRLAGELFF TGTGCCAGCAGTTTCCGACTAGCCGGGGAGCTGTTTTTT
NA NA TRBJ1-2 TRBV4-1 CASSQDLELGSTF TGCGCCAGCAGCCAAGATCTGGAGTTGGGTAGCACCTTC
NA TRBD1 TRBJ1-4 TRBV20-1 CSASKGAEEKLFF TGCAGTGCTAGTAAGGGGGCAGAAGAAAAACTGTTTTTT
NA NA TRBJ2-7 TRBV19 CASSAGGAGSYEQYF TGTGCCAGTAGTGCTGGTGGGGCGGGAAGCTACGAGCAGTACTTC
few NA TRBJ1-6 TRBV7-9 CASSPPPGLHNSPLHF TGTGCCAGCAGCCCACCACCGGGACTACATAATTCACCCCTCCACTTT
NA NA TRBJ1-4 TRBV15 CATSSRQRNEKLFF TGTGCCACCAGCAGTAGACAGAGGAATGAAAAACTGTTTTTT
NA TRBD2 TRBJ2-5 TRBV4-1 CASSTRTSGGNRETQYF TGCGCCAGCAGCACCCGGACTAGCGGGGGGAATAGAGAGACCCAGTACTTC
NA TRBD1 TRBJ1-5 TRBV5-8 CASSLNRGFGNQPQHF TGTGCCAGCAGCTTAAACAGGGGTTTTGGTAATCAGCCCCAGCATTTT
NA TRBD1 TRBJ2-7 TRBV4-2 CASSPTGASYEQYF TGTGCCAGCAGCCCGACAGGGGCGAGCTACGAGCAGTACTTC
NA TRBD1 TRBJ1-2 TRBV19 CASSPSAGQERLFDYGYTF TGTGCCAGTAGCCCTTCAGCCGGACAGGAGCGATTATTTGACTATGGCTACACCTTC
NA NA TRBJ2-4 TRBV10-3 CAISESVALAKNIQYF TGTGCCATCAGTGAGTCGGTAGCACTAGCCAAAAACATTCAGTACTTC
NA NA TRBJ1-2 TRBV5-1 CASSLGQAQISYGYTF TGCGCCAGCAGCCTAGGACAAGCGCAAATCAGTTATGGCTACACCTTC
NA TRBD1 TRBJ1-3 TRBV6-2/TRBV6-3 CASSMTGDSGNTIYF TGTGCCAGCAGTATGACAGGGGACTCTGGAAACACCATATATTTT
NA NA TRBJ2-7 TRBV6-5 CASSYSTDSSEQYF TGTGCCAGCAGTTACAGCACCGACAGCTCCGAGCAGTACTTC
NA TRBD1 TRBJ2-5 TRBV6-5 CASRPDRAGETQYF TGTGCCAGCAGACCGGACAGGGCTGGGGAGACCCAGTACTTC
NA TRBD1 TRBJ1-2 TRBV6-5 CASSLTGGYGYTF TGTGCCAGCAGCCTCACAGGGGGCTATGGCTACACCTTC
NA TRBD2 TRBJ2-1 TRBV19 CASRSRGGTGEQFF TGTGCCAGTAGGTCGCGGGGAGGGACCGGTGAGCAGTTCTTC
NA TRBD1 TRBJ1-2 TRBV19 CASSIRQGWQDGYTF TGTGCCAGTAGTATAAGACAGGGGTGGCAGGATGGCTACACCTTC
once TRBD2 TRBJ2-5 TRBV13 CASSFLSGGGETQYF TGTGCCAGCAGCTTTCTTAGCGGGGGGGGAGAGACCCAGTACTTC
NA NA TRBJ2-5 TRBV7-9 CASSGGTEPPETQYF TGTGCCAGCAGCGGGGGGACGGAGCCTCCAGAGACCCAGTACTTC
NA NA TRBJ1-6 TRBV27 CASSTINNSPLHF TGTGCCAGCAGTACAATAAATAATTCACCCCTCCACTTT
NA TRBD1 TRBJ1-2 TRBV7-9 CASSLGGQGASGYTF TGTGCCAGCAGCTTAGGGGGACAGGGGGCGAGCGGCTACACCTTC
NA TRBD2 TRBJ2-1 TRBV6-2/TRBV6-3 CASSYSTSGRIGDEQFF TGTGCCAGCAGTTACTCGACTAGCGGGAGGATCGGAGATGAGCAGTTCTTC